The T cell receptor beta chain under discussion was sequenced for a study of blood T cell repertoires in COVID-19. How the authors handled the data: Estimation of nucleated cell counts relied on the amplification of reference gene primers. The protocol was immunoSEQ multiplex PCR, while the TCRdb copy is restricted to in-frame clones and leaves out a portion. V and J calls plus clone size are reproduced from that table; the DNA served to infer D and trimming. This sample carries roughly 300,000 clones, around 90% of them seen once, and the ten largest clones take under 7%. During active infection, Seattle patients enrolled and were then monitored through disease. From germline, CDR1 is MNHEY and CDR2 SMNVEV (reference sequence). This CDR3 region has 15 residues. J gave up 2 bases and V 4 bases, and 7 bases lay outside the gene matches.

Sequencing input: peripheral blood. The source of this sequence is a young woman with COVID-19, enrolled during active disease. This chain links TRBV27 with TRBJ1-1; 7 bases map to TRBD1. This CDR3 is CASSSRQGLNTEAFF. The CDR3 DNA follows: TGTGCCAGCAGTTCTCGACAGGGTCTCAACACTGAAGCTTTCTTT.